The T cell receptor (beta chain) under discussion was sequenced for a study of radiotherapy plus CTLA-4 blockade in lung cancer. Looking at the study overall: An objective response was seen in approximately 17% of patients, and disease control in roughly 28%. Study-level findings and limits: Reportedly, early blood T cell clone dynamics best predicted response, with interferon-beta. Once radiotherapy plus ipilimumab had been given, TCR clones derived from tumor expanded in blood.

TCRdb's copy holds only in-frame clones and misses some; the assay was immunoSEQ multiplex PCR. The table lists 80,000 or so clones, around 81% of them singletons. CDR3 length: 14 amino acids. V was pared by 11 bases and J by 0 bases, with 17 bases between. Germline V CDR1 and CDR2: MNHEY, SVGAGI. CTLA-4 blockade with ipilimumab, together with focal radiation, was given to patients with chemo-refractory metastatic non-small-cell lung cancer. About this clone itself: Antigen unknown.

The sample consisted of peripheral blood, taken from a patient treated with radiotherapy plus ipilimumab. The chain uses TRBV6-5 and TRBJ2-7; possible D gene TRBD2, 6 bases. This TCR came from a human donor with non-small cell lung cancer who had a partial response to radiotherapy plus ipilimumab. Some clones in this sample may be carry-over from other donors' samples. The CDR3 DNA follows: TGTGCCGCAAAGAGGTTCGGGAGCTCCTACGAGCAGTACTTC. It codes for CAAKRFGSSYEQYF.